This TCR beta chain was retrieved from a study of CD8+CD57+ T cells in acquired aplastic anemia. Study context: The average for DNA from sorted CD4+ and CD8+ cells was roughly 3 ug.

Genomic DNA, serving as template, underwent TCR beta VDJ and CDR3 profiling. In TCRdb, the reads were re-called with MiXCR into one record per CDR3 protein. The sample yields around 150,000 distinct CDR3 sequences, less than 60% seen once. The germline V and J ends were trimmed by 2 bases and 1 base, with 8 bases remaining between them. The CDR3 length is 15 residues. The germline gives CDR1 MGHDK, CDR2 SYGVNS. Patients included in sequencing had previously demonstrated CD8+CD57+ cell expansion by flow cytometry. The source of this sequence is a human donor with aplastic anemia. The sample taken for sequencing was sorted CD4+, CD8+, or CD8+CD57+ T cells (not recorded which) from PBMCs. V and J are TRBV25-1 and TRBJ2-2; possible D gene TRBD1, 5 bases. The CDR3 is CASSERTGNTGELFF. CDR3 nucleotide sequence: TGTGCCAGCAGTGAAAGAACAGGGAACACCGGGGAGCTGTTTTTT.